What follows are 14 T cell receptor beta chains derived from one specimen sequenced in a study of Graves' ophthalmopathy and Graves' hyperthyroidism. Investigators amplified TCR beta CDR3 regions from RNA transcripts. First-round RT-PCR used HTBI primers; second-round multiplex PCR followed. TCRdb reprocessed the multiplex PCR reads with MiXCR, giving one entry per CDR3 protein. The table has over a million distinct CDR3 sequences, 35% to 40% seen once; the top ten hold 11%. Sequencing used peripheral blood or thyroid tissue (not recorded which). The receptors derive from an adult man with Graves' hyperthyroidism.

Ten or more counts support this clonotype. V usage is TRBV19 and J usage is TRBJ1-2, with 7 nucleotides matching TRBD1. After removal of 6 bases from V and 8 bases from J, the junction contained 9 bases not matched to a gene. Germline CDR1 is LNHDA and CDR2 is SQIVND (reference sequence). This CDR3 comprises 13 residues. The CDR3 region is CASRTSGQHGYTF. CDR3 coding DNA: TGTGCCAGTAGGACCTCGGGACAGCACGGCTACACCTTC.

The V and J genes are TRBV7-2 and TRBJ2-1, with a possible D match to TRBD1 (6 bases). CDR3 length: 15 residues. Germline-derived CDR1 and CDR2 are SGHTA and FQGNSA. V was pared by 1 base and J by 4 bases, with 11 bases between. The DNA of the CDR3 is TGTGCCAGCAGCTTAGACAGGGCAACTTACAATGAGCAGTTCTTC. As protein: CASSLDRATYNEQFF. Drawing the rest from reference TRBV7-2 and TRBJ2-1, the complete variable domain is GAGVSQSPSNKVTEKGKDVELRCDPISGHTALYWYRQSLGQGLEFLIYFQGNSAPDKSGLPSDRFSAERTGGSVSTLTIQRTQQEDSAVYLCASSLDRATYNEQFFGPGTRLTVL.

The rearrangement uses TRBV6-5 and TRBJ1-2; maybe TRBD1 (6 bases). Trimming stripped 8 bases from V and 2 bases from J, with 21 bases between. This CDR3 region has 16 residues. The germline gives CDR1 MNHEY, CDR2 SVGAGI. The CDR3 DNA is TGTGCCAGCGGAGAGACGGACAGTCTTTTAAACTATGGCTACACCTTC. It codes for CASGETDSLLNYGYTF.

The gene calls are TRBV10-3 and TRBJ1-1; D is perhaps TRBD1 (6 bases). Per the germline V gene, CDR1 is ENHRY and CDR2 is SYGVKD. The CDR3 has 14 amino acids. CDR3 amino acids: CARSRGSWNTEAFF. The DNA of the CDR3 is TGTGCTAGATCTAGGGGGAGTTGGAACACTGAAGCTTTCTTT.

The V and J genes are TRBV6-6 and TRBJ1-5; TRBD1 aligns across 7 bases. V gave up 6 bases and J gave up 1 base; unmatched junction bases: 15. The CDR3 consists of 18 residues. Germline CDR1 and CDR2: MNHNY and SVGAGI (reference sequence). CDR3 sequence reads: CASSLFRKGAISNQPQHF. The CDR3 DNA reads as TGTGCCAGCAGCCTCTTTCGGAAGGGGGCGATAAGCAATCAGCCCCAGCATTTT.

This clonotype appeared many times. The chain carries TRBV7-9 and TRBJ1-6; 7 nucleotides align to TRBD1. The junction had 8 bases not matched to a gene; V was cut back by 5 bases and J by 7 bases. CDR1 is SEHNR and CDR2 is FQNEAQ in the germline V gene (reference sequence). The CDR3 extends over 15 amino acids. In DNA, the CDR3 is TGTGCCAGCAGCCCCGGGGGACAGAGAAATTCACCCCTCCACTTT. This codes for CASSPGGQRNSPLHF.

The rearrangement joins TRBV9 to TRBJ2-1, with 9 bases aligning to TRBD2. The junction had 7 bases not matched to a gene; V was cut back by 5 bases and J by 1 base. CDR3 length equals 16 residues. Germline-derived CDR1 and CDR2 are SGDLS and YYNGEE. The CDR3 region is CASSLSGRWSYNEQFF. As DNA, the CDR3 is TGTGCCAGCAGTCTTAGCGGGAGATGGTCCTACAATGAGCAGTTCTTC.

There are many counts of this clonotype. The chain uses TRBV15 and TRBJ2-7; 11 nucleotides agree with TRBD2. This CDR3 spans 14 amino acids. CDR1 is LNHNV and CDR2 is YYDKDF in the germline V gene (reference sequence). V was clipped by 5 bases and J by 6 bases; unmatched bases: 6. CDR3 nucleotide sequence: TGTGCCACCAGCGTTAGCGGGAGGGTCCTCGAGCAGTACTTC. Protein sequence: CATSVSGRVLEQYF.

The CDR3 spells CASSARQEYSYEQYF. Written as DNA, the CDR3 is TGTGCCAGTAGTGCCCGACAGGAATACTCCTACGAGCAGTACTTC. The J gene is TRBJ2-7, the V gene TRBV19, with a tentative D call TRBD1 (6 bases). CDR1 is LNHDA and CDR2 is SQIVND in the germline V gene (reference sequence). The CDR3 loop spans 15 amino acids. Deletions cut 5 bases from V and 0 bases from J, with 14 bases between.

The sample holds many counts of this clonotype. The chain combines TRBV4-3 with TRBJ2-7, with D possibly being TRBD1 or TRBD2 (5 bases each). V shed 1 base and J shed 0 bases, with 10 bases lying between them. Germline CDR1 reads LGHNA; CDR2 reads YSLEER. The CDR3 extends over 15 amino acids. CDR3 sequence: CASSQVGVSSYEQYF. In nucleotides, the CDR3 is TGCGCCAGCAGCCAAGTGGGGGTTAGCTCCTACGAGCAGTACTTC.

This chain links TRBV10-3 with TRBJ2-7, with 8 bases lining up with TRBD1. Germline CDR1 ENHRY, CDR2 SYGVKD. The CDR3 sequence is 12 residues long. V was clipped by 2 bases and J by 12 bases; unmatched bases: 6. Written as DNA, the CDR3 is TGTGCCATCAGTGAGACAAGACAGGGGCCGTACTTC. As protein: CAISETRQGPYF.

This clonotype came up many times. V usage is TRBV20-1 and J usage is TRBJ1-1; D gene ambiguous. Germline V gives CDR1 DFQATT, CDR2 SNEGSKA (reference sequence). The CDR3 is made up of 12 amino acids. V was pared by 6 bases and J by 0 bases, with 8 bases between. CDR3 region: CSALLLNTEAFF. The CDR3 coding sequence is TGCAGTGCGCTCCTTTTGAACACTGAAGCTTTCTTT.

This clonotype was seen at least ten times. The chain recombines TRBV20-1 with TRBJ1-1, with 8 bases lining up with TRBD1. Germline loops: CDR1 DFQATT, CDR2 SNEGSKA (reference sequence). This CDR3 is 15 amino acids long. V shed 3 bases and J 2 bases; nucleotides not matched to a gene: 8. CDR3 sequence (DNA): TGCAGTGCTAGTTGGGGGACAGGACTAAACACTGAAGCTTTCTTT. Its protein is CSASWGTGLNTEAFF.

This chain connects TRBV25-1 to TRBJ2-5, with TRBD1 matching 10 bases. Germline-derived CDR1 and CDR2 are MGHDK and SYGVNS. The CDR3 has 14 amino acids. V shed 8 bases, J shed 5 bases, and the junction held 8 bases outside the gene matches. The CDR3 DNA reads as TGTGCCAGCCGGGACAGGGGTTATCACGAGACCCAGTACTTC. This gives the protein CASRDRGYHETQYF.